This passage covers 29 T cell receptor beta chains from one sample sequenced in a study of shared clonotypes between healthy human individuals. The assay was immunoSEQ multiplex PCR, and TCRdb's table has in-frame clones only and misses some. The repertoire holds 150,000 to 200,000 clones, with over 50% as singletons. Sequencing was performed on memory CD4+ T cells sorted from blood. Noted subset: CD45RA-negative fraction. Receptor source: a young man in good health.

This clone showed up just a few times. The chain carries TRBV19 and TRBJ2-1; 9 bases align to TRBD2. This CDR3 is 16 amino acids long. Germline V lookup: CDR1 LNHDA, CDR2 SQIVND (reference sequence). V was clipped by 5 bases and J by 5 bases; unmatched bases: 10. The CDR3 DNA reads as TGTGCCAGTAGTTTACCGGGACTAGCAGGGGACAATGAGCAGTTCTTC. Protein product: CASSLPGLAGDNEQFF.

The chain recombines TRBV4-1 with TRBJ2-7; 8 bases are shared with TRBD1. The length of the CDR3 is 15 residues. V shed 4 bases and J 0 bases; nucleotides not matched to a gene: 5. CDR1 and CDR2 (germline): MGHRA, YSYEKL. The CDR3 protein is CASSLDRAASYEQYF. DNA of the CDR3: TGCGCCAGCAGCCTGGACAGGGCCGCCTCCTACGAGCAGTACTTC.

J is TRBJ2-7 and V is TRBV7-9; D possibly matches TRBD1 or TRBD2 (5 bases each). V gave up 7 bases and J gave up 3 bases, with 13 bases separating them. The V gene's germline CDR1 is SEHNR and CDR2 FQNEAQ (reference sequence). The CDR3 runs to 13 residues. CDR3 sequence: CASMGVGGYEQYF. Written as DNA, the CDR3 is TGTGCCAGCATGGGGGTAGGAGGCTACGAGCAGTACTTC.

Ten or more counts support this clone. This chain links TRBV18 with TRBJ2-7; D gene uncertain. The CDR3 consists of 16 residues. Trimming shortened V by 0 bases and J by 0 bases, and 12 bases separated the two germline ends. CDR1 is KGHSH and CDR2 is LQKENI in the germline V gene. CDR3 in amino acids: CASSPPIHTTSYEQYF. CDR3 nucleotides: TGTGCCAGCTCACCACCAATCCACACAACCTCCTACGAGCAGTACTTC.

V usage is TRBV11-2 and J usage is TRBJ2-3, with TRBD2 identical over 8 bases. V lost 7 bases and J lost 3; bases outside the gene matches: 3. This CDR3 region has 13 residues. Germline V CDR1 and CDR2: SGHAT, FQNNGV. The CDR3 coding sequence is TGTGCCAGCACCTCTAGCGGGACAGATACGCAGTATTTT. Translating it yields CASTSSGTDTQYF. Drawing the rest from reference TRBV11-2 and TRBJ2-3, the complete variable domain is EAGVAQSPRYKIIEKRQSVAFWCNPISGHATLYWYQQILGQGPKLLIQFQNNGVVDDSQLPKDRFSAERLKGVDSTLKIQPAKLEDSAVYLCASTSSGTDTQYFGPGTRLTVL.

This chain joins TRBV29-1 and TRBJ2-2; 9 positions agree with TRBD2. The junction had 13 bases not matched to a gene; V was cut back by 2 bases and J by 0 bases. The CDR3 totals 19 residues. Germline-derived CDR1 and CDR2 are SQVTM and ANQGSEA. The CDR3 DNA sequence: TGCAGCGTTGAACGTTTCGGTAAGCGGGAGGTTGCGAACACCGGGGAGCTGTTTTTT. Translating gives CSVERFGKREVANTGELFF.

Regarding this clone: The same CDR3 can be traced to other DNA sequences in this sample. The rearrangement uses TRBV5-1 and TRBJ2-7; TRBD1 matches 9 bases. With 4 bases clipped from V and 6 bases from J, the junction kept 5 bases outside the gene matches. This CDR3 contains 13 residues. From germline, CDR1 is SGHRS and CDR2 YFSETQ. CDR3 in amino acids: CASSTGQGGEQYF. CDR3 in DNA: TGCGCCAGCAGCACGGGACAGGGAGGCGAGCAGTACTTC.

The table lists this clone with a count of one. CDR3 DNA: TGTGCCAGTAGCTTCTCCGGGACAGGTCATTTGGTGACCCAGTACTTC. Translated, it gives CASSFSGTGHLVTQYF. The chain employs TRBV19 and TRBJ2-5; 8 bases are a match to TRBD1. Germline values: CDR1 LNHDA, CDR2 SQIVND (reference sequence). V shed 6 bases and J 7 bases; nucleotides not matched to a gene: 16. The CDR3 is made up of 16 amino acids.

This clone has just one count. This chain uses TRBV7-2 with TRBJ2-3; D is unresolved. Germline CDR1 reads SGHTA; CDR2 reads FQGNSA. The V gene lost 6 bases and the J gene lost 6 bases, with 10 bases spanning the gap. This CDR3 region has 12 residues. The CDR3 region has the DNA TGTGCCAGCAGTAAATACCGGGATACGCAGTATTTT. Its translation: CASSKYRDTQYF. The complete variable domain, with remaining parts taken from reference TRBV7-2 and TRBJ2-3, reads GAGVSQSPSNKVTEKGKDVELRCDPISGHTALYWYRQSLGQGLEFLIYFQGNSAPDKSGLPSDRFSAERTGGSVSTLTIQRTQQEDSAVYLCASSKYRDTQYFGPGTRLTVL.

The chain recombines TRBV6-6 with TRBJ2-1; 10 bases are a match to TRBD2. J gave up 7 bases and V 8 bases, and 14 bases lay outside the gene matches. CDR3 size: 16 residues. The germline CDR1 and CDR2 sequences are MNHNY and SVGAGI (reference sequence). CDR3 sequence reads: CASRGLAGVSGNEQFF. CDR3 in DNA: TGTGCCAGCCGAGGTCTAGCGGGAGTTAGTGGGAATGAGCAGTTCTTC.

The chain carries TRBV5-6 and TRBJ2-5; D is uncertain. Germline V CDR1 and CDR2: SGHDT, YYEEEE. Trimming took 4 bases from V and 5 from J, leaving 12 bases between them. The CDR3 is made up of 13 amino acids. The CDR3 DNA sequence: TGTGCCAGCAGCCCACGACCGAAGGAGACCCAGTACTTC. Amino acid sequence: CASSPRPKETQYF.

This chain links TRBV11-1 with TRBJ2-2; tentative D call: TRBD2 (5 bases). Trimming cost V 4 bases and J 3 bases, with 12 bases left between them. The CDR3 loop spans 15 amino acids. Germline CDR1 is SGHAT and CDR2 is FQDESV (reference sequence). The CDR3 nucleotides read TGTGCCAGCAGCTCAGGACTTCGGGACACCGGGGAGCTGTTTTTT. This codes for CASSSGLRDTGELFF.

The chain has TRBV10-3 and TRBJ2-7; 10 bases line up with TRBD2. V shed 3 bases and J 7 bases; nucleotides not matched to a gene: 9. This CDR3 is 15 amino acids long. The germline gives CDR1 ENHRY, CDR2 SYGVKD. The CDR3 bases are TGTGCCATCAGTGACCCAGCGGGAGGGCCCGGTGAGCAGTACTTC. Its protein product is CAISDPAGGPGEQYF.

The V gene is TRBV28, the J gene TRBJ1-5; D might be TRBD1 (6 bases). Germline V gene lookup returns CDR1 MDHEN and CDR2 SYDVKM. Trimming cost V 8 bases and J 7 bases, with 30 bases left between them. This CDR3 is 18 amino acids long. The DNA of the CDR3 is TGTGCCAGCGAGTCCCCGAAAGGTGGTAAGGGGGGGCGACAGCCCCAGCATTTT. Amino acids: CASESPKGGKGGRQPQHF.

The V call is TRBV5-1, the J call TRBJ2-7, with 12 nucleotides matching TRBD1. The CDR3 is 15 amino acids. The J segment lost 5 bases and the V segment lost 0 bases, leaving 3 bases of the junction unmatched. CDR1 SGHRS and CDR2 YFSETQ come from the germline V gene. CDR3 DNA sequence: TGCGCCAGCAGCTTGGGTGGGACAGGGGGCCACGAGCAGTACTTC. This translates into CASSLGGTGGHEQYF.

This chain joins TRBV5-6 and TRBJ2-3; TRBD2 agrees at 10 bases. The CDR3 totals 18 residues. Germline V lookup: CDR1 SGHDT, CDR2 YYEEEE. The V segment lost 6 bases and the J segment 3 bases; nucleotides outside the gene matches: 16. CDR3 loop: CASTESGRAGLRTDTQYF. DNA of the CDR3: TGTGCCAGCACCGAAAGCGGGAGGGCCGGTCTCAGGACAGATACGCAGTATTTT.

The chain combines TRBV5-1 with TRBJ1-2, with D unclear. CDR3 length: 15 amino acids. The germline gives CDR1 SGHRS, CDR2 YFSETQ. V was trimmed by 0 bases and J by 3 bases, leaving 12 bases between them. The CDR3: CASSLGGSGDYGYTF. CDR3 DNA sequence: TGCGCCAGCAGCTTGGGGGGTTCAGGAGACTATGGCTACACCTTC.

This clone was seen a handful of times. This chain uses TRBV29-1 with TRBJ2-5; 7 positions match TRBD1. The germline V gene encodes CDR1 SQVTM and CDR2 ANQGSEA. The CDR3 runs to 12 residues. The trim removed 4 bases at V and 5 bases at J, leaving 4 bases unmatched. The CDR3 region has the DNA TGCAGCGTTGTAGGGGGCGGGGAGACCCAGTACTTC. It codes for CSVVGGGETQYF.

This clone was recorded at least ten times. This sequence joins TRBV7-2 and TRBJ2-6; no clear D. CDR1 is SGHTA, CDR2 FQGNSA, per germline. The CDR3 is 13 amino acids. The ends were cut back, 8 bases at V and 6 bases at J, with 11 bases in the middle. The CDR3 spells CASSPLQANVLTF. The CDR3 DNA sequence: TGTGCCAGCTCCCCGCTGCAGGCCAACGTCCTGACTTTC.

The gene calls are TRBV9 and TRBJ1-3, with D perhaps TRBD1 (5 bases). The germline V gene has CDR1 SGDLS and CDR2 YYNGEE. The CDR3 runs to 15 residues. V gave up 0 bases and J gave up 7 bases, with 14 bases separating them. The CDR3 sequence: CASSVVAGGVNTIYF. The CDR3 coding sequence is TGTGCCAGCAGCGTAGTTGCCGGGGGGGTGAACACCATATATTTT.

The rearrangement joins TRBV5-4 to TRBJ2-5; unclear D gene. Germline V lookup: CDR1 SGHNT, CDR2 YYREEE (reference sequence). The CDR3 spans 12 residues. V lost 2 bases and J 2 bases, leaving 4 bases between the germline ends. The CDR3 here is CASSLKQETQYF. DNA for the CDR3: TGTGCCAGCAGCTTAAAACAAGAGACCCAGTACTTC.

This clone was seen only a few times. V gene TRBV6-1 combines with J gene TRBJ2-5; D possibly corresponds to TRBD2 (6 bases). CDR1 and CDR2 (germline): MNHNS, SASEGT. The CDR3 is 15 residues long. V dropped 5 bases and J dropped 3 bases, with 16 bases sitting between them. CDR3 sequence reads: CASSFGGALKETQYF. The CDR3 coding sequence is TGTGCCAGCAGTTTCGGCGGGGCCCTCAAAGAGACCCAGTACTTC.

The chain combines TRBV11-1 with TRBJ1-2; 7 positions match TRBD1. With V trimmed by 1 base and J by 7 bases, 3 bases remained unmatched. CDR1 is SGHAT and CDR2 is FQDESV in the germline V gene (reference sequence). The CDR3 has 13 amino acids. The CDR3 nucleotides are TGTGCCAGCAGCTTAGGACAGGGCGGTGGCTACACCTTC. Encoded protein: CASSLGQGGGYTF. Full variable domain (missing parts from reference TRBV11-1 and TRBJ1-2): EAEVAQSPRYKITEKSQAVAFWCDPISGHATLYWYRQILGQGPELLVQFQDESVVDDSQLPKDRFSAERLKGVDSTLKIQPAELGDSAMYLCASSLGQGGGYTFGSGTRLTVV.

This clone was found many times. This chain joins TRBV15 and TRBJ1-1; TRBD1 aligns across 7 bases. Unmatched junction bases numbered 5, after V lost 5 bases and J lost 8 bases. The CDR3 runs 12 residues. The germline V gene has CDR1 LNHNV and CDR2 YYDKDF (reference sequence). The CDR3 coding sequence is TGTGCCACCAGCGCCCGGGACAGAGAAGCTTTCTTT. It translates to CATSARDREAFF.

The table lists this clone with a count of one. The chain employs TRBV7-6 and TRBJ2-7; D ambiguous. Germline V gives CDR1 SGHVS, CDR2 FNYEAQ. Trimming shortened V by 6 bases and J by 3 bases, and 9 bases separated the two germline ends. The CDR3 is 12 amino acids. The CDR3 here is CASSRTDYEQYF. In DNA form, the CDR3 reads TGTGCCAGCAGTCGGACCGACTACGAGCAGTACTTC.

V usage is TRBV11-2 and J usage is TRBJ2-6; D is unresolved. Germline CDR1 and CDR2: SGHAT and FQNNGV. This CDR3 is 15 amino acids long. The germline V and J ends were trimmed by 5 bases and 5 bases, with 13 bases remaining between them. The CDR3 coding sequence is TGTGCCAGCAGCAAGCAACAAAGTCGGGCCAACGTCCTGACTTTC. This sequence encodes CASSKQQSRANVLTF.

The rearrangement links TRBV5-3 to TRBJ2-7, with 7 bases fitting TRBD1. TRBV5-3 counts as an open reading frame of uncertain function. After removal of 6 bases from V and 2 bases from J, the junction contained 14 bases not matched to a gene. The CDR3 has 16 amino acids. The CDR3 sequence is CARTRLQGSPPYEQYF. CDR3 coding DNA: TGTGCCAGAACCAGACTACAGGGGTCCCCCCCCTACGAGCAGTACTTC.

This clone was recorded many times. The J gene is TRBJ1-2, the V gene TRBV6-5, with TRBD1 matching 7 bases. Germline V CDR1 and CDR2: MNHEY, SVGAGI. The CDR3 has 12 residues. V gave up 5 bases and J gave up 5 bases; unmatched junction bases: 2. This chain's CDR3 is CASSIRGYGYTF. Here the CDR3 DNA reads TGTGCCAGCAGTATCAGGGGGTATGGCTACACCTTC.

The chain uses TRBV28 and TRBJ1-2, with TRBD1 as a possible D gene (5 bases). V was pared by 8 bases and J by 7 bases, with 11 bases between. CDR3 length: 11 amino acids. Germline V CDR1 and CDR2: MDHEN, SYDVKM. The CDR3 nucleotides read TGTGCCAGCCGGCCCCAGGGTGGCTACACCTTC. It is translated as CASRPQGGYTF.